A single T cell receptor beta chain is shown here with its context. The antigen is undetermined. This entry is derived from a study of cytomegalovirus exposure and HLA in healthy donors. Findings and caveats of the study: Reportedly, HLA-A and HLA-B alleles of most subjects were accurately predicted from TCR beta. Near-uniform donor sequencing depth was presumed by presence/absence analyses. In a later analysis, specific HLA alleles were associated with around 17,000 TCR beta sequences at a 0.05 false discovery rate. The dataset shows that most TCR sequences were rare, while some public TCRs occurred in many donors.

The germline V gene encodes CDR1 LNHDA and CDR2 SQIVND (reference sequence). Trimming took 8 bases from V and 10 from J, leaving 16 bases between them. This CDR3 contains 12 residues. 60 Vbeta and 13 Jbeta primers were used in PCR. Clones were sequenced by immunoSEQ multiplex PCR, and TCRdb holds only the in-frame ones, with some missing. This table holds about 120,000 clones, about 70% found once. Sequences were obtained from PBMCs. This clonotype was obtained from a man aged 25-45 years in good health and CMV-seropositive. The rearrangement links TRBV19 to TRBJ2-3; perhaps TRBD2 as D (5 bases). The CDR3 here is CASSRLAGAQYF. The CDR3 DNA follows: TGTGCCAGTTCCCGGTTAGCCGGGGCGCAGTATTTT. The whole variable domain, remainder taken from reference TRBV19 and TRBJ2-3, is DGGITQSPKYLFRKEGQNVTLSCEQNLNHDAMYWYRQDPGQGLRLIYYSQIVNDFQKGDIAEGYSVSREKKESFPLTVTSAQKNPTAFYLCASSRLAGAQYFGPGTRLTVL.